Sequencing of this T cell receptor (beta chain) was carried out in a study of OX40 agonist ivuxolimab in advanced cancers. Study-level findings and limits: At 0.1 to 3.0 mg/kg, CD4+ and CD8+ blood T cells expanded clonally by week 6.

If patients had autoimmune disease history or systemic immunosuppression, they were excluded. With respect to this clone: Its antigen is undetermined.

Generated by immunoSEQ multiplex PCR, the TCRdb table keeps only in-frame clones and is missing some. The sample has 65,000 to 85,000 clones, around nine tenths seen once. CDR1 is ENHRY and CDR2 is SYGVKD in the germline V gene. This CDR3 contains 15 residues. Unmatched junction bases numbered 7, after V lost 4 bases and J lost 4 bases. This sequence joins TRBV10-3 and TRBJ1-2; TRBD1 matches at 9 bases. The starting material was CD4+ or CD8+ T cells sorted from blood, obtained in a trial of the OX40 agonist ivuxolimab. The sequence came from an adult with an advanced solid tumor such as melanoma, head and neck, liver or kidney cancer. The CDR3 loop is CAISGSGTGPYGYTF. DNA for the CDR3: TGTGCCATCAGTGGCTCCGGGACAGGGCCCTATGGCTACACCTTC.